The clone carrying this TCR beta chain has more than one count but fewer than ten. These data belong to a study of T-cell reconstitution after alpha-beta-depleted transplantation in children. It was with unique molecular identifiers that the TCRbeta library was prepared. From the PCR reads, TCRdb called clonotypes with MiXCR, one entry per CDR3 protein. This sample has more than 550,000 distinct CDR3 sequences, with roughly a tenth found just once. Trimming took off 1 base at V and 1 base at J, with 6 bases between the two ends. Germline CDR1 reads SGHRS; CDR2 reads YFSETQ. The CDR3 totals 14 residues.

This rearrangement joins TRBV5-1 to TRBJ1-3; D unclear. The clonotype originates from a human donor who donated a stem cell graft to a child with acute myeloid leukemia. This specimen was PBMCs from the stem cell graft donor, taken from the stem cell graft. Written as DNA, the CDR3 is TGCGCCAGCAGCTTGAGGGAGTCTGGAAACACCATATATTTT. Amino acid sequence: CASSLRESGNTIYF. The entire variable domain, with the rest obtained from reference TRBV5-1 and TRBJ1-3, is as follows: KAGVTQTPRYLIKTRGQQVTLSCSPISGHRSVSWYQQTPGQGLQFLFEYFSETQRNKGNFPGRFSGRQFSNSRSEMNVSTLELGDSALYLCASSLRESGNTIYFGEGSWLTVV.